This TCR beta chain was sequenced for a study of T-cell memory formation after mild COVID-19. In TCRdb, the 5' RACE reads were re-called with MiXCR into one record per CDR3 protein. The table shows about 500,000 distinct CDR3 sequences, with about a fifth occurring only once. The ends lost 3 bases at V and 0 bases at J; junction bases unmatched: 10. Looked up from germline, CDR1 is DFQATT and CDR2 is SNEGSKA (reference sequence). The CDR3 loop spans 17 amino acids. The clonotype comes from an adult woman who had mild COVID-19 (a few samples of this study predate the infection). Cell type and time point are not known. The sample was PBMCs or a T cell subset sorted from them (not recorded which). This sequence joins TRBV20-1 and TRBJ2-3; 9 bases agree with TRBD2. The CDR3 region is CSASPRASGISTDTQYF. The CDR3, as DNA: TGCAGTGCTAGCCCCCGGGCTAGCGGGATTAGCACAGATACGCAGTATTTT.